This T cell receptor beta chain was observed in a study of T cells in Graves' hyperthyroidism and ophthalmopathy. Regarding the study as a whole: Expanded thyroid clonotypes (above 0.001) were mostly also found in blood. Stable hyperthyroidism was told apart from ophthalmopathy by a model built on 13 V-J features. Model output signaled ophthalmopathy a median around 5.9 months ahead of onset.

Trimming removed 0 bases at V and 4 bases at J, with 9 bases between. The CDR3 consists of 14 residues. Germline V gives CDR1 MGHRA, CDR2 YSYEKL. A word on this clonotype: Its antigen is undetermined.

Researchers amplified the TCR beta CDR3 regions from RNA transcripts. HTBI primers drove first-round RT-PCR of the TCR CDR3. TCRdb reprocessed the multiplex PCR reads with MiXCR, giving one entry per CDR3 protein. The sample records about 480,000 distinct CDR3 sequences, around a quarter being singletons. The sequenced material came from blood. This TCR was recovered from a young woman with Graves' ophthalmopathy. The chain links TRBV4-1 to TRBJ1-1; D unclear. This CDR3 reads CASSQEQLSTEAFF. In DNA, the CDR3 is TGCGCCAGCAGCCAAGAACAGCTCAGCACTGAAGCTTTCTTT.